The rows below give T cell receptor beta chains drawn from one sample of a study of identical twins. MiXCR, run by TCRdb on the 5' RACE reads, gives a single entry per CDR3 protein. The sample lists hundreds of thousands of distinct CDR3 sequences; 15% to 20% were seen once. Separately, the same data were catalogued under a study of T cells expressing NK-cell markers.

The sequenced sample consisted of PBMCs. The receptor source for this set is a woman aged 18-35 years in good health. CDR3s include the opening cysteine and the closing phenylalanine or tryptophan. The D gene is left open where the match is weak. Clone size appears in some rows only: once, few, many, or a class for an expanded clone.

>TRBD1|few|TRBJ2-4|TRBV12-3/TRBV12-4
CATAPAQGYIQYF
TGTGCCACCGCGCCCGCACAGGGGTACATTCAGTACTTC
>TRBD2|few|TRBJ2-5|TRBV20-1
CSAGQRGGQETQYF
TGCAGTGCTGGACAGCGGGGGGGTCAAGAGACCCAGTACTTC
>TRBD2|many|TRBJ2-2|TRBV12-3/TRBV12-4
CASSGGLAGAGELFF
TGTGCCAGCAGTGGGGGACTAGCGGGGGCCGGGGAGCTGTTTTTT
>-|-|TRBJ1-3|TRBV12-5
CASGLVPSSGNTIYF
TGTGCTAGTGGTTTGGTACCCAGCTCTGGAAACACCATATATTTT
>TRBD2|-|TRBJ2-2|TRBV5-1
CASSLKRGENTGELFF
TGCGCCAGCAGCTTAAAGCGGGGGGAGAACACCGGGGAGCTGTTTTTT
>TRBD2|few|TRBJ2-7|TRBV5-1
CASSFPTSGVYEQYF
TGCGCCAGCAGCTTCCCGACTAGCGGAGTCTACGAGCAGTACTTC
>-|-|TRBJ1-1|TRBV29-1
CSVRKGGDTEAFF
TGCAGCGTCCGGAAGGGAGGGGACACTGAAGCTTTCTTT
>-|-|TRBJ2-5|TRBV11-2
CASSFGAGQEPQYF
TGTGCCAGCAGCTTTGGTGCGGGGCAAGAGCCCCAGTACTTC
>-|-|TRBJ1-1|TRBV18
CASSPLAGMTEAFF
TGTGCCAGCTCACCATTAGCAGGGATGACTGAAGCTTTCTTT
>-|few|TRBJ1-1|TRBV29-1
CSVESRRGAFF
TGCAGCGTTGAATCGAGGAGGGGGGCTTTCTTT
>-|few|TRBJ2-3|TRBV7-6
CASSLNAGRATDTQYF
TGTGCCAGCAGCTTAAACGCGGGAAGGGCCACAGATACGCAGTATTTT
>-|-|TRBJ2-5|TRBV12-3/TRBV12-4
CASSFRDGPQETQYF
TGTGCCAGCAGTTTCCGGGACGGCCCTCAAGAGACCCAGTACTTC
>-|few|TRBJ1-1|TRBV6-5
CASSYPLGPGTEAFF
TGTGCCAGCAGTTACCCCCTGGGGCCCGGTACTGAAGCTTTCTTT
>-|-|TRBJ2-5|TRBV4-1
CASSPLGADQETQYF
TGCGCCAGCAGCCCCTTGGGGGCGGACCAAGAGACCCAGTACTTC
>-|-|TRBJ2-3|TRBV12-3/TRBV12-4
CASSYSLPDTQYF
TGTGCCAGCAGCTACTCCTTACCAGATACGCAGTATTTT
>-|few|TRBJ2-1|TRBV5-1
CASSLESQQFF
TGCGCCAGCAGCTTGGAGTCACAGCAGTTCTTC
>-|-|TRBJ2-7|TRBV5-1
CASGRTAYEQYF
TGCGCCAGCGGGAGGACAGCCTACGAGCAGTACTTC
>TRBD1|many|TRBJ1-1|TRBV12-3/TRBV12-4
CASLYRGAEAFF
TGTGCCAGCCTATACAGGGGAGCTGAAGCTTTCTTT
>-|-|TRBJ1-1|TRBV5-6
CASSSGSSKWGQGTEAFF
TGTGCCAGCAGCTCGGGGAGCTCAAAATGGGGGCAGGGAACTGAAGCTTTCTTT
>TRBD2|-|TRBJ2-2|TRBV29-1
CSVLAGSYAGELFF
TGCAGCGTTCTAGCGGGGAGCTACGCCGGGGAGCTGTTTTTT
>TRBD1|few|TRBJ1-2|TRBV29-1
CSIRQGAYGYTF
TGCAGCATTAGACAGGGGGCTTATGGCTACACCTTC
>TRBD1|few|TRBJ1-1|TRBV12-3/TRBV12-4
CASSGTGVQAFF
TGTGCCAGCAGCGGGACAGGGGTTCAAGCTTTCTTT